The clone carrying this T cell receptor beta chain was seen more than once but under ten times. Its antigen remains unidentified. The junction and the germline gene differ at one end; a read error may be behind it. Oncomine TCR Beta short-read sequencing was applied to DNA from cultured CD4+ T cells. TCRdb re-analysed the PCR reads in MiXCR, keeping a single row per CDR3 protein. The repertoire holds more than 13,000 distinct CDR3 sequences, with approximately 25% as singletons. The entry originates in a study of vaccination and CD4 T cells after COVID-19. Treatment defined: roughly nine-day PBMC culture with coronavirus spike peptide pools or control peptides (ViraFEST assay). This clonotype was obtained from a human donor who had recovered from COVID-19. The starting material was CD4+ T cells from blood, cultured in vitro, obtained after SARS-CoV-2 vaccination.

The CDR3 DNA follows: TGTGCTAGCAGCTTAGCAGGACAGGGCACAGAGACCCAGTACTTC. Its translation: CASSLAGQGTETQYF. The V and J genes are TRBV7-7 and TRBJ2-5, with TRBD1 identical over 8 bases. The CDR3 runs 15 residues. Germline CDR1 and CDR2: SSHAT and FNYEAQ (reference sequence). Drawing the rest from reference TRBV7-7 and TRBJ2-5, the complete variable domain is GAGVSQSPRYKVTKRGQDVTLRCDPISSHATLYWYQQALGQGPEFLTYFNYEAQPDKSGLPSDRFSAERPEGSISTLTIQRTEQRDSAMYRCASSLAGQGTETQYFGPGTRLLVL.